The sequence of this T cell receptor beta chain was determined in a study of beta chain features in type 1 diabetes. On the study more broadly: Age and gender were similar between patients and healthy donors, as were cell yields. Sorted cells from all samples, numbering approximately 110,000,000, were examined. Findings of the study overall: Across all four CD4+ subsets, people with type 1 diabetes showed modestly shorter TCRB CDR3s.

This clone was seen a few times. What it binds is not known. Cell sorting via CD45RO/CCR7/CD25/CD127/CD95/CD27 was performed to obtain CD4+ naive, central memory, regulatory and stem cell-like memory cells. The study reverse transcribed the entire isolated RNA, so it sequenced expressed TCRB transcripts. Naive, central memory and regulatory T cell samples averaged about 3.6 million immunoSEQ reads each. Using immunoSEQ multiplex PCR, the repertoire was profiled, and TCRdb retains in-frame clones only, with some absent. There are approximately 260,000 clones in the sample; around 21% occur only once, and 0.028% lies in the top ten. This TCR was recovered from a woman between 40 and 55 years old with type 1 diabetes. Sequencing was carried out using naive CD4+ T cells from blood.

The CDR3: CASSRSDRGYNEQFF. CDR3 DNA: TGTGCCAGCAGTCGCTCAGACAGGGGGTATAATGAGCAGTTCTTC. V usage is TRBV28 and J usage is TRBJ2-1; TRBD1 matches 9 bases. The length of the CDR3 is 15 residues. V dropped 5 bases and J dropped 7; count of bases not matched to a gene: 9. From germline, CDR1 is MDHEN and CDR2 SYDVKM.